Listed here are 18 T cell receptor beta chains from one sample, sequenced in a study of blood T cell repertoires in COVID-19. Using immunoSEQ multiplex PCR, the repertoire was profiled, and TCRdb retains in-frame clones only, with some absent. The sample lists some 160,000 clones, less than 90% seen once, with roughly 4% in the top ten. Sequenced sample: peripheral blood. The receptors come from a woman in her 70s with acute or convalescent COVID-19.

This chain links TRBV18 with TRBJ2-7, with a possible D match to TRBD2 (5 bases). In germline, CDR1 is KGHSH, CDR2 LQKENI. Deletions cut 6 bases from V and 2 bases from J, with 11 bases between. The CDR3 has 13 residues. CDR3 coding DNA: TGTGCCAGCTCCACCGGGGTGACCTACGAGCAGTACTTC. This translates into CASSTGVTYEQYF. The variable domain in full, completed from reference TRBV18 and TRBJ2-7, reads NAGVMQNPRHLVRRRGQEARLRCSPMKGHSHVYWYRQLPEEGLKFMVYLQKENIIDESGMPKERFSAEFPKEGPSILRIQQVVRGDSAAYFCASSTGVTYEQYFGPGTRLTVT.

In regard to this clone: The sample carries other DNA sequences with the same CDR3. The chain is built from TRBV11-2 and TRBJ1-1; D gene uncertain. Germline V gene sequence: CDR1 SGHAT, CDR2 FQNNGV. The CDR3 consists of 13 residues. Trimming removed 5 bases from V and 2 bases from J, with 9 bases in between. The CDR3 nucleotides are TGTGCCAGCAGCCTCACAAGAAACACTGAAGCTTTCTTT. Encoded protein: CASSLTRNTEAFF.

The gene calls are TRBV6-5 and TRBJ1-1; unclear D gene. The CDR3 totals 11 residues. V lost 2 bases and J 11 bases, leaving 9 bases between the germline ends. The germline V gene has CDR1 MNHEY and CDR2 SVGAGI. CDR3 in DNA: TGTGCCAGCAGTTACGAGGCAGTGGCTTTCTTT. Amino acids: CASSYEAVAFF.

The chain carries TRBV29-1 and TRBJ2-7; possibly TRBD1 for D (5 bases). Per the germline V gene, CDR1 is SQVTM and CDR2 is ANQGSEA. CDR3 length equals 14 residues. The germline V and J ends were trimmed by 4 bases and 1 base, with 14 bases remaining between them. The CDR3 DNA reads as TGCAGCGTTGCTAAGGGGTTCGAGTCCTACGAGCAGTACTTC. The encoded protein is CSVAKGFESYEQYF.

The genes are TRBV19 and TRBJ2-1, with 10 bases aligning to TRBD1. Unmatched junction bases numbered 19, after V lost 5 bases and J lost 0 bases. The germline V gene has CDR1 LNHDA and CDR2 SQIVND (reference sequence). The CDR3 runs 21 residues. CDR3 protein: CASSETGGRENRLSSYNEQFF. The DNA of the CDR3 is TGTGCCAGTAGTGAGACAGGGGGCAGGGAAAATCGCTTGAGCTCCTACAATGAGCAGTTCTTC.

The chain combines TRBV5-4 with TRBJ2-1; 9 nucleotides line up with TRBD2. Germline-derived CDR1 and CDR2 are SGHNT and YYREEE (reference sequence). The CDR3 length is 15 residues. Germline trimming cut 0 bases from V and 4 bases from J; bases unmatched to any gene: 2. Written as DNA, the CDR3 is TGTGCCAGCAGCTTGGCGGGACTAGCATACAATGAGCAGTTCTTC. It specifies CASSLAGLAYNEQFF. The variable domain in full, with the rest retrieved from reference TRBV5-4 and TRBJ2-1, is ETGVTQSPTHLIKTRGQQVTLRCSSQSGHNTVSWYQQALGQGPQFIFQYYREEENGRGNFPPRFSGLQFPNYSSELNVNALELDDSALYLCASSLAGLAYNEQFFGPGTRLTVL.

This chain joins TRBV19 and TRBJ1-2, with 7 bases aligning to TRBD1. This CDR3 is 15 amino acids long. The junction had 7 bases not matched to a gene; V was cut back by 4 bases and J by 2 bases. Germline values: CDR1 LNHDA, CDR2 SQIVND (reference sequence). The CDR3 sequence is CASSTPTGRNYGYTF. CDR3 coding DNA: TGTGCCAGTAGTACCCCGACAGGGAGGAACTATGGCTACACCTTC. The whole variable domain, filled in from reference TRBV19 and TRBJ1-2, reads DGGITQSPKYLFRKEGQNVTLSCEQNLNHDAMYWYRQDPGQGLRLIYYSQIVNDFQKGDIAEGYSVSREKKESFPLTVTSAQKNPTAFYLCASSTPTGRNYGYTFGSGTRLTVV.

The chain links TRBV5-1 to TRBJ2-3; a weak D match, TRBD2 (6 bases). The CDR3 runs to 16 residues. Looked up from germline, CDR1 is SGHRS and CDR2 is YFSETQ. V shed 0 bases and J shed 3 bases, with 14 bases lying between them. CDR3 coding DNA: TGCGCCAGCAGCTTGGCCCGGGCGGGGATTACAGATACGCAGTATTTT. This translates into CASSLARAGITDTQYF.

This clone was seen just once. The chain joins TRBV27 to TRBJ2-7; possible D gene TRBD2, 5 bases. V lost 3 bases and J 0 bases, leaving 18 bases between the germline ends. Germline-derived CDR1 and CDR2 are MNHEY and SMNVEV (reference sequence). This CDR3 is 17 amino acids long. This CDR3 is CASSFYAGRGSSYEQYF. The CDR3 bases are TGTGCCAGCAGTTTCTATGCGGGTCGCGGAAGCTCCTACGAGCAGTACTTC.

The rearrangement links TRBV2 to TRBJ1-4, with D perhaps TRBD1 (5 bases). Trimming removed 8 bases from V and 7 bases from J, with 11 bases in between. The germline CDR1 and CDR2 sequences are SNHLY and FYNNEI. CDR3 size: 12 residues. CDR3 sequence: CASRQGGEKLFF. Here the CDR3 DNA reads TGTGCCAGCCGGCAGGGCGGTGAAAAACTGTTTTTT.

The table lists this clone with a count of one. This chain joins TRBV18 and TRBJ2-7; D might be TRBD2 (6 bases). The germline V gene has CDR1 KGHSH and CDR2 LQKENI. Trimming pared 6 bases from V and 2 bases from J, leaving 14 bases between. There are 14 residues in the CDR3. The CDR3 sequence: CASSVAGPPYEQYF. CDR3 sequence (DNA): TGTGCCAGCTCGGTGGCGGGGCCCCCCTACGAGCAGTACTTC.

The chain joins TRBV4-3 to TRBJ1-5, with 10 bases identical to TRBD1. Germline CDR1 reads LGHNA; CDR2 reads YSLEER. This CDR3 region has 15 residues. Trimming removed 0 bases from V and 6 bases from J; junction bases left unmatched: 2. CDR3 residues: CASSQEGDRGQPQHF. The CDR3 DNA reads TGCGCCAGCAGCCAAGAGGGGGACAGGGGTCAGCCCCAGCATTTT.

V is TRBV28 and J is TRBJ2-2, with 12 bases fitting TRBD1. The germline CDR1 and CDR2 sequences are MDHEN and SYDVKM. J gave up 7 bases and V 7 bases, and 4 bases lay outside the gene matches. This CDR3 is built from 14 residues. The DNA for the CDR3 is TGTGCCAGCAAGGGACAGGGGGCTGGCGGGGAGCTGTTTTTT. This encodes CASKGQGAGGELFF.

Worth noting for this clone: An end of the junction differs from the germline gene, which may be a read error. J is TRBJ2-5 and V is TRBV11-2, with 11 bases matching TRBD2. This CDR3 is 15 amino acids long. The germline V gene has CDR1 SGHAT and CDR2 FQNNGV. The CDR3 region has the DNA TGTGCCAGCACCTTAGCGGGGGGGCCGGGAGAGACCCAGTACTTC. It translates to CASTLAGGPGETQYF.

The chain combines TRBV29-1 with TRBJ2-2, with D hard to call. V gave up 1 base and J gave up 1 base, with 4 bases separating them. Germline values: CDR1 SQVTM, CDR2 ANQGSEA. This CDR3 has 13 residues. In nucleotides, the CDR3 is TGCAGCGTTGAAGGACTGAACACCGGGGAGCTGTTTTTT. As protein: CSVEGLNTGELFF.

The CDR3, as DNA: TGTGCCATCAGTGGAGGGCAGGGGGTCTACAATGAGCAGTTCTTC. Protein product: CAISGGQGVYNEQFF. The rearrangement joins TRBV10-3 to TRBJ2-1, with 7 bases identical to TRBD1. This CDR3 is 15 amino acids long. J lost 3 bases, V lost 4 bases, and 6 bases had no gene match. The germline gives CDR1 ENHRY, CDR2 SYGVKD.

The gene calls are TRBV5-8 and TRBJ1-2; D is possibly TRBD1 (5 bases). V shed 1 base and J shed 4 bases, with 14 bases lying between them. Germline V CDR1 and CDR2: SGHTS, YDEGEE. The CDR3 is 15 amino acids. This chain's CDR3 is CASSLRGTGSYGYTF. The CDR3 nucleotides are TGTGCCAGCAGCTTGAGGGGAACGGGCTCCTATGGCTACACCTTC.

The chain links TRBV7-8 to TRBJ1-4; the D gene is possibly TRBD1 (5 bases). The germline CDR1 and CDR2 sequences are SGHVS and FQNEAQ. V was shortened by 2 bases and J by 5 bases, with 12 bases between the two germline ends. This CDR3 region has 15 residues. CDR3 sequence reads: CASSLLTRQNEKLFF. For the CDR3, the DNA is TGTGCCAGCAGCTTATTAACGAGACAGAATGAAAAACTGTTTTTT.